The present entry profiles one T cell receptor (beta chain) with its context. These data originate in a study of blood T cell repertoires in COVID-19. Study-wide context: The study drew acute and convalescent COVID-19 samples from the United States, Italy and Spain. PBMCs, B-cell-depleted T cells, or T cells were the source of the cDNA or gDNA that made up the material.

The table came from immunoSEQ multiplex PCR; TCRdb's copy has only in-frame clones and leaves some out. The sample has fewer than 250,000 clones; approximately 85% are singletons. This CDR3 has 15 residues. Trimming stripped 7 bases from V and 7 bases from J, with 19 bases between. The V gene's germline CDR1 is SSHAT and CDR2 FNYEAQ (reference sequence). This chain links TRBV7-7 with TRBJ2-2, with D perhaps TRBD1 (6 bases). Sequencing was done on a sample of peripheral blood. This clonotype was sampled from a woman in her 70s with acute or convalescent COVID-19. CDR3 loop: CASKKAESRGGELFF. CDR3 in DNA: TGTGCCAGCAAAAAGGCTGAAAGCAGGGGCGGGGAGCTGTTTTTT.